A single sample gave rise to the 28 T cell receptor beta chains below, sequenced in a study of immune reconstitution after stem cell transplant in scleroderma. A single record per CDR3 protein comes from TCRdb applying MiXCR to the RT-PCR reads. The profile shows around 2,300 distinct CDR3 sequences, roughly 10% of them singletons. The specimen was taken before or after autologous hematopoietic stem cell transplantation (not recorded which). The source of these receptors is a female donor with systemic sclerosis.

This clonotype was detected a few times. The chain couples TRBV29-1 to TRBJ1-5; D uncertain. Trimming left V 6 bases short and J 0 bases short, with 12 bases between. This CDR3 has 14 amino acids. Germline V gives CDR1 SQVTM, CDR2 ANQGSEA. CDR3 in DNA: TGCAGCGTCGCGGGCGTTAATAGCAATCAGCCCCAGCATTTT. It codes for CSVAGVNSNQPQHF.

This chain connects TRBV7-2 to TRBJ2-7, with D possibly matching TRBD2 (8 bases). Trimming shortened V by 5 bases and J by 3 bases, and 23 bases separated the two germline ends. The germline gives CDR1 SGHTA, CDR2 FQGNSA. The CDR3 totals 17 residues. The CDR3 reads CASSRSGGTATNYEQYF. For the CDR3, the DNA is TGTGCCAGCAGCCGCTCGGGGGGGACAGCGACAAACTACGAGCAGTACTTC.

This clonotype qualifies as medium-sized. The V and J genes are TRBV11-3 and TRBJ2-2, with D possibly called TRBD1 or TRBD2 (5 bases each). The CDR3 totals 14 residues. Germline V gene lookup returns CDR1 SGHNT and CDR2 YENEEA. V dropped 5 bases and J dropped 2 bases, with 9 bases sitting between them. Here the CDR3 DNA reads TGTGCCAGCAGCCTGAGGGGAAACACCGGGGAGCTGTTTTTT. As protein: CASSLRGNTGELFF.

This clonotype has more than one count but fewer than ten. The gene calls are TRBV5-1 and TRBJ2-2, with a tentative D call TRBD1 (5 bases). CDR1 is SGHRS and CDR2 is YFSETQ in the germline V gene. The CDR3 is 16 amino acids. Trimming removed 3 bases at V and 0 bases at J, with 12 bases between. This CDR3 reads CASSSGHSANTGELFF. The CDR3 nucleotides read TGCGCCAGCAGCTCCGGACACTCCGCGAACACCGGGGAGCTGTTTTTT.

This clonotype was seen only a few times. The chain uses TRBV5-6 and TRBJ1-1; 7 positions match TRBD1. After removal of 3 bases from V and 1 base from J, the junction contained 6 bases not matched to a gene. Germline CDR1 reads SGHDT; CDR2 reads YYEEEE. The CDR3 contains 15 residues. The DNA for the CDR3 is TGTGCCAGCAGCTCCTGGTACAGGGGGAACACTGAAGCTTTCTTT. It specifies CASSSWYRGNTEAFF.

The table lists this clonotype with a few counts. This chain joins TRBV20-1 and TRBJ2-7; the match to TRBD2 covers 12 bases. Looked up from germline, CDR1 is DFQATT and CDR2 is SNEGSKA (reference sequence). This CDR3 comprises 15 residues. Unmatched junction bases numbered 10, after V lost 5 bases and J lost 5 bases. Written as DNA, the CDR3 is TGCAGTGCTGCAACGACTAGCGGGGGAACGGACGAGCAGTACTTC. It yields the protein CSAATTSGGTDEQYF.

This clonotype was detected only a few times. CDR3: CSAGVAGELFF. For the CDR3, the DNA is TGCAGCGCTGGGGTGGCCGGGGAGCTGTTTTTT. The rearrangement uses TRBV29-1 and TRBJ2-2; D uncertain. CDR3 length: 11 amino acids. The germline CDR1 and CDR2 sequences are SQVTM and ANQGSEA. Trimming took 7 bases from V and 6 from J, leaving 9 bases between them.

The chain combines TRBV29-1 with TRBJ2-7, with D possibly being TRBD1 (6 bases). V gave up 7 bases and J gave up 4 bases, with 17 bases separating them. This CDR3 is built from 13 residues. Germline V lookup: CDR1 SQVTM, CDR2 ANQGSEA. The DNA for the CDR3 is TGCAGCGGTGGGGGCCCACCGAAATACGAGCAGTACTTC. Protein sequence: CSGGGPPKYEQYF.

Within the sample, this clonotype is large. This chain links TRBV9 with TRBJ1-3; D gene uncertain. CDR1 SGDLS and CDR2 YYNGEE come from the germline V gene. Trimming removed 4 bases from V and 0 bases from J, with 5 bases in between. The CDR3 runs to 13 residues. The chain's CDR3 is CASSFNSGNTIYF. In DNA form, the CDR3 reads TGTGCCAGCAGCTTCAACTCTGGAAACACCATATATTTT.

V usage is TRBV5-5 and J usage is TRBJ1-2; TRBD1 might be the D (6 bases). Trimming cost V 4 bases and J 1 base, with 14 bases left between them. Germline CDR1 is SGHKS and CDR2 is YYEKEE (reference sequence). The CDR3 loop spans 15 amino acids. The CDR3 nucleotides are TGTGCCAGCAGCCTACGGGACATAGATAACTATGGCTACACCTTC. Translated, it gives CASSLRDIDNYGYTF. The entire variable domain, with the rest obtained from reference TRBV5-5 and TRBJ1-2, is as follows: DAGVTQSPTHLIKTRGQQVTLRCSPISGHKSVSWYQQVLGQGPQFIFQYYEKEERGRGNFPDRFSARQFPNYSSELNVNALLLGDSALYLCASSLRDIDNYGYTFGSGTRLTVV.

This clonotype ranks as medium-sized. J is TRBJ1-5 and V is TRBV10-2; 8 positions match TRBD1. Trimming cost V 6 bases and J 2 bases; bases outside gene matches: 6. The germline CDR1 and CDR2 sequences are WSHSY and SAAADI. This CDR3 has 15 residues. In DNA, the CDR3 is TGCGCCAGCAGAGCAGGACAGGGAGGCAATCAGCCCCAGCATTTT. It translates to CASRAGQGGNQPQHF.

The gene calls are TRBV20-1 and TRBJ2-2, with 10 bases fitting TRBD2. With 6 bases clipped from V and 1 base from J, the junction kept 2 bases outside the gene matches. The CDR3 length is 14 residues. Germline V gene sequence: CDR1 DFQATT, CDR2 SNEGSKA (reference sequence). The DNA for the CDR3 is TGCAGTGCCAGACTAGCGGGGAACACCGGGGAGCTGTTTTTT. It encodes CSARLAGNTGELFF.

The V call is TRBV24-1, the J call TRBJ2-1; 8 nucleotides match TRBD1. Germline values: CDR1 KGHDR, CDR2 SFDVKD. The V segment lost 6 bases and the J segment 5 bases; nucleotides outside the gene matches: 5. This CDR3 comprises 14 residues. Here the CDR3 reads CATSPGQGDNEQFF. In DNA, the CDR3 is TGTGCCACCAGTCCCGGACAGGGTGACAATGAGCAGTTCTTC.

This clonotype showed up just a few times. J is TRBJ2-5 and V is TRBV29-1; TRBD1 aligns across 7 bases. Unmatched junction bases numbered 11, after V lost 7 bases and J lost 0 bases. Germline CDR1 and CDR2: SQVTM and ANQGSEA. This CDR3 has 15 amino acids. CDR3 nucleotide sequence: TGCAGCGCTCGACCCCGGACAGGCAACCAAGAGACCCAGTACTTC. It translates to CSARPRTGNQETQYF. Full variable domain (remainder filled in from reference TRBV29-1 and TRBJ2-5): SAVISQKPSRDICQRGTSLTIQCQVDSQVTMMFWYRQQPGQSLTLIATANQGSEATYESGFVIDKFPISRPNLTFSTLTVSNMSPEDSSIYLCSARPRTGNQETQYFGPGTRLLVL.

This clonotype is categorized as large. The J gene is TRBJ1-5, the V gene TRBV6-5; D might be TRBD1 (6 bases). CDR1 MNHEY and CDR2 SVGAGI come from the germline V gene. Trimming took off 8 bases at V and 2 bases at J, with 10 bases between the two ends. The length of the CDR3 is 13 residues. CDR3 sequence: CASGTTRNQPQHF. DNA of the CDR3: TGTGCCAGCGGGACAACTCGCAATCAGCCCCAGCATTTT.

This clonotype is medium-sized within its sample. This chain joins TRBV2 and TRBJ2-1; TRBD1 agrees at 7 bases. The J segment lost 5 bases and the V segment lost 4 bases, leaving 5 bases of the junction unmatched. The CDR3 is 14 amino acids. Germline CDR1 reads SNHLY; CDR2 reads FYNNEI. For the CDR3, the DNA is TGTGCCAGCAGTGGGGGGACAGAAAACAATGAGCAGTTCTTC. Translation gives CASSGGTENNEQFF.

The chain has TRBV9 and TRBJ1-6; D is possibly TRBD1 (6 bases). There are 13 residues in the CDR3. V shed 3 bases and J shed 6 bases, with 7 bases lying between them. Per germline, CDR1 SGDLS and CDR2 YYNGEE. CDR3 protein: CASSEDSNSPLHF. CDR3 DNA sequence: TGTGCCAGCAGCGAGGACAGTAATTCACCCCTCCACTTT.

Sample share makes this clonotype medium-sized (0.01 to 0.1%). The chain has TRBV6-5 and TRBJ1-1; D remains unclear. The V gene's germline CDR1 is MNHEY and CDR2 SVGAGI. CDR3 length: 12 amino acids. Deletions cut 6 bases from V and 3 bases from J, with 8 bases between. CDR3 sequence: CASSRWDTEAFF. For the CDR3, the DNA is TGTGCCAGCAGCCGATGGGACACTGAAGCTTTCTTT.

The rearrangement links TRBV5-1 to TRBJ1-1, with 12 bases aligning to TRBD1. Germline V gene data show CDR1 as SGHRS and CDR2 as YFSETQ. The length of the CDR3 is 18 residues. The J segment lost 1 base and the V segment lost 3 bases, leaving 10 bases of the junction unmatched. This CDR3 reads CASSSGTGGPPTNTEAFF. As DNA, the CDR3 is TGCGCCAGCAGCTCAGGGACAGGGGGCCCCCCTACGAACACTGAAGCTTTCTTT.

Within the sample, this clonotype is medium-sized (0.01 to 0.1%). The chain couples TRBV6-5 to TRBJ1-4; 9 nucleotides agree with TRBD1. The CDR3 sequence is 19 residues long. Per the germline V gene, CDR1 is MNHEY and CDR2 is SVGAGI. J gave up 5 bases and V 0 bases, and 13 bases lay outside the gene matches. The CDR3 DNA follows: TGTGCCAGCAGTTACTCGCCCCGGACTAGGACAGGGGACAATGAAAAACTGTTTTTT. It translates to CASSYSPRTRTGDNEKLFF.

The V and J genes are TRBV5-5 and TRBJ1-1; 9 bases line up with TRBD1. J lost 4 bases, V lost 3 bases, and 4 bases had no gene match. CDR3 length: 14 amino acids. CDR1 is SGHKS, CDR2 YYEKEE, per germline (reference sequence). The CDR3 sequence is CASSYLTGGTEAFF. CDR3 sequence (DNA): TGTGCCAGCAGCTACTTGACAGGGGGCACTGAAGCTTTCTTT.

This clonotype was counted a few times. The rearrangement links TRBV29-1 to TRBJ2-7; TRBD2 aligns across 10 bases. The CDR3 is 14 amino acids. Trimming at V came to 4 bases and at J to 2 bases, leaving 5 bases not matched to a gene. Looked up from germline, CDR1 is SQVTM and CDR2 is ANQGSEA. In DNA form, the CDR3 reads TGCAGCGTTGTACCTAGCGGGAGACCCTACGAGCAGTACTTC. It specifies CSVVPSGRPYEQYF.

Within the sample, this clonotype is medium-sized. This chain links TRBV2 with TRBJ2-1; TRBD2 matches at 10 bases. Germline V gene data show CDR1 as SNHLY and CDR2 as FYNNEI. V dropped 11 bases and J dropped 4; count of bases not matched to a gene: 11. The CDR3 runs 15 residues. DNA of the CDR3: TGTGCCTCCTTAGGGGTACTAGCGGGGTACAATGAGCAGTTCTTC. This sequence encodes CASLGVLAGYNEQFF. Looking up the rest from reference TRBV2 and TRBJ2-1 gives the full variable domain: EPEVTQTPSHQVTQMGQEVILRCVPISNHLYFYWYRQILGQKVEFLVSFYNNEISEKSEIFDDQFSVERPDGSNFTLKIRSTKLEDSAMYFCASLGVLAGYNEQFFGPGTRLTVL.

This clonotype is deemed medium-sized (0.01 to 0.1%). The chain joins TRBV20-1 to TRBJ2-1; TRBD2 matches at 8 bases. Germline V gene sequence: CDR1 DFQATT, CDR2 SNEGSKA (reference sequence). The J segment lost 9 bases and the V segment lost 0 bases, leaving 19 bases of the junction unmatched. The CDR3 has 18 amino acids. The CDR3 spells CSARDRRSGGRFAGEQFF. As DNA, the CDR3 is TGCAGTGCTAGAGATCGCCGCAGCGGGGGACGTTTTGCCGGTGAGCAGTTCTTC.

This clonotype rates as large (0.1 to 1%). The chain couples TRBV6-1 to TRBJ2-5, with D tentatively TRBD1 or TRBD2 (6 bases each). Germline CDR1 reads MNHNS; CDR2 reads SASEGT. With 7 bases removed from V and 2 bases from J, the gap between germline ends came to 11 bases. The CDR3 loop spans 13 amino acids. The CDR3 loop is CASKRGLQETQYF. The DNA of the CDR3 is TGTGCCAGCAAACGGGGGCTGCAAGAGACCCAGTACTTC.

Judged by abundance, this clonotype is medium-sized. CDR3 sequence: CASSPQGDTEAFF. In DNA, the CDR3 is TGTGCCAGCAGCCCGCAGGGGGACACTGAAGCTTTCTTT. The rearrangement joins TRBV16 to TRBJ1-1; TRBD1 matches at 7 bases. This CDR3 has 13 residues. The V gene end was trimmed by 4 bases and the J gene end by 3 bases; junction bases not matched to a gene: 2. CDR1 is KGHSY and CDR2 is FQNENV in the germline V gene.

The chain joins TRBV27 to TRBJ2-2, with 12 bases that match TRBD1. This CDR3 contains 14 residues. Germline V gene data show CDR1 as MNHEY and CDR2 as SMNVEV (reference sequence). Germline trimming cut 6 bases from V and 6 bases from J; bases unmatched to any gene: 2. CDR3 sequence (DNA): TGTGCCAGCAGGAGGGACAGGGGGCCCGGGGAGCTGTTTTTT. Its protein is CASRRDRGPGELFF.

This clonotype rates as medium-sized. The CDR3 loop reads CASKRTGPIATNEKLFF. The CDR3 DNA is TGTGCCAGCAAGAGAACGGGACCGATTGCAACTAATGAAAAACTGTTTTTT. The chain combines TRBV2 with TRBJ1-4; weak D call: TRBD1 (5 bases). V was cut by 7 bases and J by 0 bases, with 18 bases left in between. Germline values: CDR1 SNHLY, CDR2 FYNNEI. This CDR3 is 17 amino acids long.